The 32 T cell receptor beta chains listed next were all sequenced from one sample in a study of cytomegalovirus exposure and HLA in healthy donors. The PCR used 60 Vbeta and 13 Jbeta primers. TCRdb's copy holds only in-frame clones and misses some; the assay was immunoSEQ multiplex PCR. The sample lists under 250,000 clones, roughly 80% occurring once. Sequenced sample: PBMCs. Receptor source: a male donor in good health and CMV-seronegative.

This clone was seen a few times. The V gene is TRBV4-1, the J gene TRBJ2-1; weak D call: TRBD1 (6 bases). This CDR3 is 14 amino acids long. V lost 4 bases and J lost 8, with 15 bases in between. From germline, CDR1 is MGHRA and CDR2 YSYEKL. The CDR3 here is CASSPGAVGDEQFF. Here the CDR3 DNA reads TGCGCCAGCAGCCCAGGGGCCGTCGGAGATGAGCAGTTCTTC.

This clone occurred a few times. V gene TRBV6-5 combines with J gene TRBJ1-1; D not certain. Germline V lookup: CDR1 MNHEY, CDR2 SVGAGI. V lost 0 bases and J lost 4, with 12 bases in between. This CDR3 is built from 15 residues. The CDR3 loop reads CASSYSRSGGTEAFF. In DNA form, the CDR3 reads TGTGCCAGCAGTTACTCCAGGTCCGGAGGCACTGAAGCTTTCTTT.

This clone was counted only a few times. CDR3 in DNA: TGTGCCAGCAGCCCCCGGGACAGCCTATATAATTCACCCCTCCACTTT. It encodes CASSPRDSLYNSPLHF. The rearrangement uses TRBV9 and TRBJ1-6; TRBD1 aligns across 7 bases. This CDR3 is 16 amino acids long. Trimming at V came to 4 bases and at J to 4 bases, leaving 8 bases not matched to a gene. Germline V CDR1 and CDR2: SGDLS, YYNGEE.

The rearrangement uses TRBV5-3 and TRBJ2-1; TRBD2 matches at 14 bases. TRBV5-3 is reported as an ORF; its role is uncertain. Losses at the gene ends were 3 bases for V and 6 bases for J; bases not matched to a gene: 2. The CDR3 has 15 amino acids. The DNA for the CDR3 is TGTGCCAGAAGCTGTGGACTAGCGGGAGGCAATGAGCAGTTCTTC. Protein sequence: CARSCGLAGGNEQFF.

This chain uses TRBV5-1 with TRBJ1-2, with D unresolved. CDR3 length: 17 residues. V was shortened by 0 bases and J by 1 base, with 16 bases between the two germline ends. CDR1 SGHRS and CDR2 YFSETQ come from the germline V gene. CDR3 in amino acids: CASSLVAGIGINYGYTF. The CDR3 bases are TGCGCCAGCAGCTTGGTCGCGGGTATCGGGATTAACTATGGCTACACCTTC.

The CDR3 here is CASSKAGGPSGETQYF. The DNA of the CDR3 is TGTGCCAGCTCCAAGGCGGGAGGGCCCTCGGGAGAGACCCAGTACTTC. This chain links TRBV27 with TRBJ2-5; TRBD2 aligns across 9 bases. With V trimmed by 8 bases and J by 4 bases, 14 bases remained unmatched. The CDR3 covers 16 residues. Per germline, CDR1 MNHEY and CDR2 SMNVEV (reference sequence).

The rearrangement uses TRBV5-1 and TRBJ2-5; D perhaps matches TRBD1 (7 bases). The DNA end favors TRBJ2-7, so the J call may be wrong. The CDR3 runs to 15 residues. Germline V gene lookup returns CDR1 SGHRS and CDR2 YFSETQ. CDR3 sequence reads: CASSLTGAGSYEQYF. The CDR3 coding sequence is TGCGCCAGCAGCTTGACAGGGGCGGGGTCCTACGAGCAGTACTTC.

V gene TRBV11-2 combines with J gene TRBJ1-3; no reliable D call. The V end lost 5 bases, the J end lost 1 base, and 6 bases lay between the germline ends. CDR3 length: 13 residues. Germline V gene data show CDR1 as SGHAT and CDR2 as FQNNGV. In DNA form, the CDR3 reads TGTGCCAGCAGCCCAGGTTCTGGAAACACCATATATTTT. It codes for CASSPGSGNTIYF.

V is TRBV18 and J is TRBJ2-7, with TRBD2 matching over 13 bases. Germline V gene lookup returns CDR1 KGHSH and CDR2 LQKENI. V dropped 6 bases and J dropped 6; count of bases not matched to a gene: 8. The CDR3 runs to 15 residues. DNA for the CDR3: TGTGCCAGCTCCCCGGGACTAGCGGGAATAAGCGAGCAGTACTTC. Translation: CASSPGLAGISEQYF.

The rearrangement links TRBV7-8 to TRBJ1-2; TRBD1 is a possible D gene (5 bases). The germline V and J ends were trimmed by 4 bases and 8 bases, with 11 bases remaining between them. Germline V gene lookup returns CDR1 SGHVS and CDR2 FQNEAQ. The CDR3 contains 12 residues. The CDR3 spells CASSSETEGYTF. CDR3 nucleotide sequence: TGTGCCAGCAGCTCGGAGACAGAAGGCTACACCTTC.

The rearrangement joins TRBV6-5 to TRBJ2-3; possibly TRBD1 for D (5 bases). This CDR3 contains 12 residues. The V gene's germline CDR1 is MNHEY and CDR2 SVGAGI. Trimming pared 11 bases from V and 4 bases from J, leaving 13 bases between. CDR3 DNA sequence: TGTGCCGTGGGGCGAACATCAGATACGCAGTATTTT. As protein: CAVGRTSDTQYF.

The chain employs TRBV5-1 and TRBJ2-3; 9 bases match TRBD1. The CDR3 consists of 16 residues. With V trimmed by 4 bases and J by 6 bases, 12 bases remained unmatched. Germline V gene data show CDR1 as SGHRS and CDR2 as YFSETQ. The CDR3 reads CASSTISTGGADTQYF. The CDR3 bases are TGCGCCAGCAGCACGATATCTACAGGGGGCGCGGATACGCAGTATTTT.

This clone appeared once. The chain recombines TRBV2 with TRBJ2-3, with 12 nucleotides matching TRBD1. The CDR3 covers 14 residues. The V segment lost 7 bases and the J segment 5 bases; nucleotides outside the gene matches: 4. The germline gives CDR1 SNHLY, CDR2 FYNNEI. CDR3 sequence: CASNRDRGQDTQYF. DNA for the CDR3: TGTGCCAGCAACCGGGACAGGGGGCAAGATACGCAGTATTTT.

The chain links TRBV12-5 to TRBJ2-1; the match to TRBD2 covers 9 bases. J was trimmed by 0 bases and V by 3 bases; bases with no gene match: 9. The CDR3 has 18 amino acids. Germline V lookup: CDR1 LGHNT, CDR2 FRNRAP. DNA of the CDR3: TGTGCTAGTGGTTTCGGGACTAGCAGCGAGAGCTCCTACAATGAGCAGTTCTTC. Protein product: CASGFGTSSESSYNEQFF.

This chain connects TRBV19 to TRBJ1-2; 8 nucleotides line up with TRBD1. The CDR3 is made up of 13 amino acids. V trimming: 8 bases; J trimming: 4 bases; junction bases outside the gene matches: 6. Germline values: CDR1 LNHDA, CDR2 SQIVND (reference sequence). CDR3 region: CASADRGSYGYTF. The DNA of the CDR3 is TGTGCCAGTGCCGACAGGGGCAGCTATGGCTACACCTTC.

Comment on this clone: Other DNA sequences in the same sample also yield this CDR3. The chain employs TRBV27 and TRBJ2-7, with TRBD1 matching over 11 bases. The ends lost 3 bases at V and 4 bases at J; junction bases unmatched: 8. Per the germline V gene, CDR1 is MNHEY and CDR2 is SMNVEV (reference sequence). The CDR3 spans 16 residues. CDR3 DNA: TGTGCCAGCAGTTTCCACGGACAGGGGGCACCTTACGAGCAGTACTTC. It translates to CASSFHGQGAPYEQYF.

This clone appeared a few times. The V call is TRBV5-1, the J call TRBJ1-1, with D unclear. V gave up 2 bases and J gave up 4 bases, with 9 bases separating them. This CDR3 comprises 13 residues. Germline V CDR1 and CDR2: SGHRS, YFSETQ. This chain's CDR3 is CASSLAGSTEAFF. CDR3 nucleotide sequence: TGCGCCAGCAGCTTAGCGGGAAGCACTGAAGCTTTCTTT. Supplemented by reference TRBV5-1 and TRBJ1-1, the full variable domain reads KAGVTQTPRYLIKTRGQQVTLSCSPISGHRSVSWYQQTPGQGLQFLFEYFSETQRNKGNFPGRFSGRQFSNSRSEMNVSTLELGDSALYLCASSLAGSTEAFFGQGTRLTVV.

The CDR3 loop reads CASSLFNLHGYTF. For the CDR3, the DNA is TGTGCCAGCAGCTTGTTTAACCTACATGGCTACACCTTC. The chain recombines TRBV5-4 with TRBJ1-2; D gene ambiguous. Germline V lookup: CDR1 SGHNT, CDR2 YYREEE (reference sequence). This CDR3 contains 13 residues. V shed 1 base and J shed 6 bases, with 10 bases lying between them.

A few counts support this clone. This chain connects TRBV4-1 to TRBJ2-5; the match to TRBD2 covers 7 bases. After removal of 0 bases from V and 2 bases from J, the junction contained 3 bases not matched to a gene. This CDR3 has 15 residues. Germline V gives CDR1 MGHRA, CDR2 YSYEKL. The CDR3 DNA reads as TGCGCCAGCAGCCAAGAGGGCGGGGGACAAGAGACCCAGTACTTC. Protein product: CASSQEGGGQETQYF.

This rearrangement joins TRBV18 to TRBJ2-3; 14 positions agree with TRBD2. The CDR3 covers 17 residues. The V and J ends lost 3 bases and 2 bases, in that order; junction bases with no gene match: 4. CDR1 and CDR2 from the germline V gene are KGHSH and LQKENI. CDR3 sequence reads: CASSPPGLAGVTDTQYF. The CDR3 DNA reads as TGTGCCAGCTCACCCCCGGGACTAGCGGGAGTCACAGATACGCAGTATTTT.

This clone was detected only once. The chain links TRBV7-2 to TRBJ2-1, with TRBD2 matching 10 bases. V dropped 1 base and J dropped 4; count of bases not matched to a gene: 7. The V gene's germline CDR1 is SGHTA and CDR2 FQGNSA. This CDR3 comprises 17 residues. DNA of the CDR3: TGTGCCAGCAGCTTAGTTTCCGGGACTAGCGAGTACAATGAGCAGTTCTTC. Translation gives CASSLVSGTSEYNEQFF.

This chain uses TRBV5-6 with TRBJ2-1, with TRBD2 as a possible D gene (6 bases). The CDR3 spans 15 residues. Trimming took 2 bases from V and 1 from J, leaving 10 bases between them. Germline CDR1 SGHDT, CDR2 YYEEEE. This chain's CDR3 is CASSFGTPSYNEQFF. DNA of the CDR3: TGTGCCAGCAGCTTCGGGACTCCTTCCTACAATGAGCAGTTCTTC.

V and J are TRBV7-3 and TRBJ2-5; tentatively, D is TRBD2 (7 bases). With 9 bases removed from V and 7 bases from J, the gap between germline ends came to 15 bases. Germline CDR1 SGHTA, CDR2 FQGTGA. This CDR3 is 12 amino acids long. CDR3 DNA sequence: TGTGCCAGTGGCAGGGGAGGGGGGACCCAGTACTTC. Protein sequence: CASGRGGGTQYF.

A remark on this clone: The same CDR3 also results from other DNA sequences found in this sample. The V gene is TRBV10-1, the J gene TRBJ2-3; tentative D call: TRBD1 (6 bases). CDR1 and CDR2 from the germline V gene are WNHNN and SYGVQD (reference sequence). With 8 bases removed from V and 3 bases from J, the gap between germline ends came to 9 bases. This CDR3 has 12 amino acids. The chain's CDR3 is CASSRGTDTQYF. DNA for the CDR3: TGCGCCAGCTCCAGGGGTACAGATACGCAGTATTTT.

The chain carries TRBV29-1 and TRBJ1-4; no reliable D call. The V gene lost 4 bases and the J gene lost 8 bases, with 14 bases spanning the gap. Germline V gene sequence: CDR1 SQVTM, CDR2 ANQGSEA. This CDR3 is built from 13 residues. CDR3 DNA: TGCAGCGTTGGGCGAGACACCTCCGAAAAACTGTTTTTT. Protein sequence: CSVGRDTSEKLFF.

A few counts support this clone. The CDR3, as DNA: TGTGCCAGCAGCCAACACCGGGACAGGGGCTACGAGCAGTACTTC. This codes for CASSQHRDRGYEQYF. V usage is TRBV7-8 and J usage is TRBJ2-7; 10 nucleotides agree with TRBD1. The CDR3 length is 15 residues. V dropped 5 bases and J dropped 3; count of bases not matched to a gene: 7. Germline lookup yields CDR1 SGHVS and CDR2 FQNEAQ.

This clone occurred once. V usage is TRBV19 and J usage is TRBJ1-1; D is ambiguous. Germline V gene sequence: CDR1 LNHDA, CDR2 SQIVND (reference sequence). The length of the CDR3 is 13 residues. Trimming stripped 7 bases from V and 1 base from J, with 10 bases between. CDR3 bases: TGTGCCAGTATTCCGAGGAGGAACACTGAAGCTTTCTTT. Translated: CASIPRRNTEAFF.

The chain links TRBV11-3 to TRBJ1-5, with D possibly TRBD1 on 6 matching bases. This CDR3 has 15 residues. Per germline, CDR1 SGHNT and CDR2 YENEEA. The V gene lost 3 bases and the J gene lost 7 bases, with 16 bases spanning the gap. DNA for the CDR3: TGTGCCAGCAGCTTCGTACGACAGGTCGGGCAGCCCCAGCATTTT. Protein: CASSFVRQVGQPQHF.

V usage is TRBV28 and J usage is TRBJ2-6; a possible D gene is TRBD1 (5 bases). This CDR3 is built from 18 residues. Trimming removed 3 bases at V and 0 bases at J, with 15 bases between. CDR1 is MDHEN and CDR2 is SYDVKM in the germline V gene. CDR3 nucleotides: TGTGCCAGCAGTTTGAATGGGGCCGCAAGCTCTGGGGCCAACGTCCTGACTTTC. Translating gives CASSLNGAASSGANVLTF.

This clone was detected only once. V gene TRBV6-1 combines with J gene TRBJ2-7; 12 bases match TRBD2. CDR3 length: 15 amino acids. With 5 bases clipped from V and 2 bases from J, the junction kept 4 bases outside the gene matches. The germline V gene encodes CDR1 MNHNS and CDR2 SASEGT. In nucleotides, the CDR3 is TGTGCCAGCAGTAGACTAGCGGGAGAAGCCTACGAGCAGTACTTC. Protein product: CASSRLAGEAYEQYF.

This clone was seen more than once but under ten times. J is TRBJ2-3 and V is TRBV7-3; D not certain. The germline V and J ends were trimmed by 4 bases and 0 bases, with 5 bases remaining between them. Germline CDR1 is SGHTA and CDR2 is FQGTGA. The CDR3 extends over 13 amino acids. The CDR3 DNA is TGTGCCAGCAGCTCCTACAGCACAGATACGCAGTATTTT. Translated, it gives CASSSYSTDTQYF.

The rearrangement joins TRBV10-3 to TRBJ2-7, with a weak D call TRBD1 (5 bases). The germline V gene has CDR1 ENHRY and CDR2 SYGVKD. V was cut by 3 bases and J by 3 bases, with 12 bases left in between. This CDR3 has 14 amino acids. The CDR3, as DNA: TGTGCCATCAGTGACAGGGAAAAGGGCTACGAGCAGTACTTC. Its protein is CAISDREKGYEQYF.